The 20 T cell receptor beta chains below all came from one sample that was sequenced in a study of beta chain features in type 1 diabetes. Whole-study results and caveats: Type 1 diabetes patients had TCRB CDR3s that were shorter (moderately but significantly so) in all four CD4+ subsets.

Reverse transcribing all isolated RNA meant expressed TCRB transcripts were sequenced. Assay: immunoSEQ multiplex PCR; the TCRdb copy retains only in-frame clones and omits some. The profile shows about 270,000 clones, about 13% of them singletons. Their target antigens are unknown. The sample comprised naive CD4+ T cells from blood. The receptors here all came from a young man with type 1 diabetes.

The chain employs TRBV27 and TRBJ2-3, with 9 bases that match TRBD1. Germline CDR1 MNHEY, CDR2 SMNVEV (reference sequence). V gave up 5 bases and J gave up 2 bases; unmatched junction bases: 2. The CDR3 consists of 14 residues. CDR3 in DNA: TGTGCCAGCAGTCGGGACAGGGACACAGATACGCAGTATTTT. It translates to CASSRDRDTDTQYF.

This clone turned up a few times. The rearrangement links TRBV29-1 to TRBJ1-1; 7 nucleotides line up with TRBD1. With V trimmed by 4 bases and J by 4 bases, 9 bases remained unmatched. The V gene's germline CDR1 is SQVTM and CDR2 ANQGSEA. This CDR3 spans 14 amino acids. The CDR3 is CSVVKGAGATEAFF. Here the CDR3 DNA reads TGCAGCGTTGTGAAGGGGGCTGGCGCCACTGAAGCTTTCTTT.

The rearrangement links TRBV30 to TRBJ2-7; TRBD1 matches at 7 bases. Germline V gene data show CDR1 as GTSNPN and CDR2 as SVGIG (reference sequence). CDR3 size: 15 residues. Trimming took 3 bases from V and 3 from J; bases not matched to a gene: 11. The CDR3 sequence is CAWRVPGQRIYEQYF. CDR3 nucleotide sequence: TGTGCCTGGAGGGTACCGGGACAGAGGATCTACGAGCAGTACTTC.

This clone appeared a few times. This chain links TRBV19 with TRBJ2-5, with 8 bases lining up with TRBD2. CDR1 and CDR2 (germline): LNHDA, SQIVND (reference sequence). V lost 8 bases and J lost 1; bases outside the gene matches: 9. The CDR3 runs 15 residues. The CDR3 nucleotides read TGTGCCAGTGCATCCCAGGCGGGGGGCCAAGAGACCCAGTACTTC. This gives the protein CASASQAGGQETQYF.

The genes are TRBV11-2 and TRBJ2-1; 10 nucleotides agree with TRBD2. The ends lost 5 bases at V and 0 bases at J; junction bases unmatched: 10. This CDR3 contains 18 residues. Germline assignment: CDR1 SGHAT and CDR2 FQNNGV. The CDR3, as DNA: TGTGCCAGCAGCCTTCGAACTAGCGGGATAAGCTCCTACAATGAGCAGTTCTTC. This codes for CASSLRTSGISSYNEQFF.

The rearrangement joins TRBV28 to TRBJ1-2; D is unclear. The CDR3 sequence is 12 residues long. Germline V CDR1 and CDR2: MDHEN, SYDVKM. V was shortened by 3 bases and J by 4 bases, with 6 bases between the two germline ends. Here the CDR3 DNA reads TGTGCCAGCAGTTTGTTAGCCTATGGCTACACCTTC. It codes for CASSLLAYGYTF.

This clone was picked up one time. The gene calls are TRBV28 and TRBJ2-7, with D maybe TRBD2 (6 bases). The CDR3 contains 15 residues. Germline V CDR1 and CDR2: MDHEN, SYDVKM. V lost 5 bases, J lost 6 bases, and 20 bases lay in between. The CDR3 protein is CASSREGRWRGEQYF. DNA of the CDR3: TGTGCCAGCAGTCGGGAAGGAAGGTGGAGGGGCGAGCAGTACTTC.

V is TRBV29-1 and J is TRBJ2-2; 7 bases fit TRBD1. This CDR3 comprises 16 residues. With V trimmed by 8 bases and J by 3 bases, 15 bases remained unmatched. Germline lookup yields CDR1 SQVTM and CDR2 ANQGSEA. CDR3 in DNA: TGCAGCATAAAGGACAGGCCGCGAATTCACACCGGGGAGCTGTTTTTT. It translates to CSIKDRPRIHTGELFF.

This clone was recorded a few times. This chain links TRBV7-2 with TRBJ2-1, with D perhaps TRBD1 (5 bases). The V and J ends lost 1 base and 2 bases respectively, with 12 bases between them. The CDR3 covers 16 residues. Germline-derived CDR1 and CDR2 are SGHTA and FQGNSA. CDR3 in amino acids: CASSLGSTVTYNEQFF. In DNA, the CDR3 is TGTGCCAGCAGCTTAGGCTCGACAGTTACCTACAATGAGCAGTTCTTC.

This clone appeared a few times. The rearrangement uses TRBV9 and TRBJ1-4; 8 nucleotides match TRBD1. Trimming at V came to 3 bases and at J to 6 bases, leaving 10 bases not matched to a gene. The CDR3 runs to 16 residues. Per the germline V gene, CDR1 is SGDLS and CDR2 is YYNGEE. DNA of the CDR3: TGTGCCAGCAGCGGAGGACCCGGGACAGGTCATGAAAAACTGTTTTTT. This translates into CASSGGPGTGHEKLFF.

This clone was detected only a few times. J is TRBJ1-1 and V is TRBV5-1; D is ambiguous. Per germline, CDR1 SGHRS and CDR2 YFSETQ. The V end was cut by 0 bases, the J end by 4 bases, with 13 bases between. The CDR3 covers 15 residues. For the CDR3, the DNA is TGCGCCAGCAGCTTGGCCTCGGGTTTCGGCACTGAAGCTTTCTTT. This gives the protein CASSLASGFGTEAFF.

The rearrangement uses TRBV20-1 and TRBJ2-7; tentatively, D is TRBD1 (5 bases). Per germline, CDR1 DFQATT and CDR2 SNEGSKA (reference sequence). The CDR3 runs 11 residues. CDR3 in DNA: TGCAGCTCGGACAAACGCTACGAGCAGTACTTC. It translates to CSSDKRYEQYF.

The chain links TRBV28 to TRBJ2-7; no firm D call. V lost 6 bases and J lost 0, with 9 bases in between. CDR3 length: 13 residues. The V gene's germline CDR1 is MDHEN and CDR2 SYDVKM. In DNA, the CDR3 is TGTGCCAGCAGAACACGATCCTCCTACGAGCAGTACTTC. Its protein is CASRTRSSYEQYF.

V usage is TRBV5-1 and J usage is TRBJ2-1; 14 nucleotides align to TRBD2. The germline V gene encodes CDR1 SGHRS and CDR2 YFSETQ. CDR3 length equals 13 residues. Unmatched junction bases numbered 6, after V lost 4 bases and J lost 15 bases. DNA of the CDR3: TGCGCCAGCAGCCAAGGACTAGCGGGAGGAGGGTTCTTC. It encodes CASSQGLAGGGFF.

This clone was counted a few times. The gene calls are TRBV6-5 and TRBJ2-2, with D maybe TRBD2 (6 bases). Trimming shortened V by 11 bases and J by 4 bases, and 17 bases separated the two germline ends. The CDR3 has 14 residues. Germline CDR1 and CDR2: MNHEY and SVGAGI. The CDR3 is CAAGLRGVTGELFF. CDR3 nucleotides: TGTGCCGCGGGACTGCGCGGCGTCACCGGGGAGCTGTTTTTT.

CDR3 nucleotides: TGTGCCAGCAGCTTAGTCGGGTCGGGAGTAAGTAGCACAGATACGCAGTATTTT. Amino acids: CASSLVGSGVSSTDTQYF. This chain joins TRBV7-9 and TRBJ2-3, with a tentative D call TRBD2 (6 bases). This CDR3 has 18 amino acids. Germline lookup yields CDR1 SEHNR and CDR2 FQNEAQ (reference sequence). The ends were cut back, 1 base at V and 0 bases at J, with 17 bases in the middle. Supplemented by reference TRBV7-9 and TRBJ2-3, the full variable domain reads DTGVSQNPRHKITKRGQNVTFRCDPISEHNRLYWYRQTLGQGPEFLTYFQNEAQLEKSRLLSDRFSAERPKGSFSTLEIQRTEQGDSAMYLCASSLVGSGVSSTDTQYFGPGTRLTVL.

This chain joins TRBV19 and TRBJ2-1, with D possibly being TRBD2 (5 bases). The CDR3 runs to 14 residues. Per germline, CDR1 LNHDA and CDR2 SQIVND (reference sequence). Trimming shortened V by 7 bases and J by 3 bases, and 13 bases separated the two germline ends. The CDR3 nucleotides read TGTGCCAGTAATGCGGACGGAGGCTACAATGAGCAGTTCTTC. Amino acids: CASNADGGYNEQFF. Complete variable domain (other parts from reference TRBV19 and TRBJ2-1): DGGITQSPKYLFRKEGQNVTLSCEQNLNHDAMYWYRQDPGQGLRLIYYSQIVNDFQKGDIAEGYSVSREKKESFPLTVTSAQKNPTAFYLCASNADGGYNEQFFGPGTRLTVL.

The chain couples TRBV2 to TRBJ1-2; a weak D match, TRBD1 (5 bases). This CDR3 region has 12 residues. V shed 6 bases and J shed 6 bases, with 11 bases lying between them. The germline gives CDR1 SNHLY, CDR2 FYNNEI. The CDR3 coding sequence is TGTGCCAGCAGGGCAGGGATGAATGGCTACACCTTC. Translated, it gives CASRAGMNGYTF.

CDR3 region: CASSGDLNSYNEQFF. CDR3 DNA sequence: TGTGCCAGCAGCGGGGACTTAAACTCCTACAATGAGCAGTTCTTC. The chain has TRBV11-1 and TRBJ2-1; D is perhaps TRBD2 (6 bases). V was shortened by 5 bases and J by 0 bases, with 11 bases between the two germline ends. CDR3 length: 15 residues. Germline lookup yields CDR1 SGHAT and CDR2 FQDESV (reference sequence).

J is TRBJ1-1 and V is TRBV6-1; maybe TRBD1 (5 bases). The CDR3 contains 13 residues. V shed 6 bases and J shed 4 bases, with 12 bases lying between them. CDR1 is MNHNS and CDR2 is SASEGT in the germline V gene. In DNA form, the CDR3 reads TGTGCCAGCAGCCTGACAGTGGGCACTGAAGCTTTCTTT. Encoded protein: CASSLTVGTEAFF.